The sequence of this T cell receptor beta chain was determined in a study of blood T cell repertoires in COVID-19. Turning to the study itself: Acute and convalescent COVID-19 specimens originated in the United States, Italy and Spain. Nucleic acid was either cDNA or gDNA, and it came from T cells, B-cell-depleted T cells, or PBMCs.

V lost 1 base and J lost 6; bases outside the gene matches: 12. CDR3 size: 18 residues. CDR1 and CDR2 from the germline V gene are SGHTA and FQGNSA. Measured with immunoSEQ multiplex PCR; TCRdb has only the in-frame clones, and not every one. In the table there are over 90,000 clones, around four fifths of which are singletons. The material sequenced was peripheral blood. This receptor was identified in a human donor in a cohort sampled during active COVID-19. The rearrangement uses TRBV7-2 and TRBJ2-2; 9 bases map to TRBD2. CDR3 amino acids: CASSLEMPLAGLAGELFF. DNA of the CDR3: TGTGCCAGCAGCTTAGAAATGCCGCTAGCGGGGTTGGCCGGGGAGCTGTTTTTT.